This T cell receptor beta chain was sequenced for a study of vaccination and CD4 T cells after COVID-19. An Oncomine TCR Beta short-read assay was used to sequence the DNA from cultured CD4+ T cells. A single record per CDR3 protein comes from TCRdb applying MiXCR to the PCR reads. The sample gives more than 9,500 distinct CDR3 sequences, approximately 50% of which show up once; 30% is in the top ten. Germline assignment: CDR1 MNHEY and CDR2 SVGAGI. The CDR3 length is 14 residues. V trimming: 2 bases; J trimming: 5 bases; junction bases outside the gene matches: 5. As regards this clonotype: What it recognizes is unknown.

Treatment specified: approximately 11-day PBMC culture with coronavirus spike peptide pools or control peptides (ViraFEST assay). Points from the study as a whole: Relatively few convalescent patients and no early post-infection timepoints were analyzed.

The receptor was derived from a human donor who had recovered from COVID-19. The material sequenced was CD4+ T cells from blood, cultured in vitro. The gene calls are TRBV6-5 and TRBJ2-7; 8 bases are a match to TRBD1. For the CDR3, the DNA is TGTGCCAGCAGTTACAGGACAGGGTACCACGAGCAGTACTTC. Translating it yields CASSYRTGYHEQYF.